Described below is a single T cell receptor (beta chain) sequence and its context. Treatment defined: roughly 19 received Ad26.COV2.S at low or high dose, single or two shots; about 5 received placebo; per-sample allocation not given. Specimen acquisition occurred on day 63 following the initial vaccine or placebo injection. The entry originates in a study of Ad26.COV2.S vaccination and SARS-CoV-2 variants. V was pared by 1 base and J by 1 base, with 10 bases between. This CDR3 has 15 amino acids. Germline V gene sequence: CDR1 SEHNR, CDR2 FQNEAQ (reference sequence). The repertoire was sequenced with immunoSEQ multiplex PCR; TCRdb's copy has only in-frame clones and lacks some. Of some 340,000 clones listed, roughly 84% are singletons.

The sequence was obtained from a person aged 18-60 years who received the Ad26.COV2.S COVID-19 vaccine or a placebo. V usage is TRBV7-9 and J usage is TRBJ1-2, with D possibly matching TRBD1 (5 bases). The sample was peripheral blood, taken in a trial of Ad26.COV2.S vaccine versus placebo. This CDR3 is CASSLEGTINYGYTF. The DNA for the CDR3 is TGTGCCAGCAGCTTAGAAGGGACGATTAACTATGGCTACACCTTC.